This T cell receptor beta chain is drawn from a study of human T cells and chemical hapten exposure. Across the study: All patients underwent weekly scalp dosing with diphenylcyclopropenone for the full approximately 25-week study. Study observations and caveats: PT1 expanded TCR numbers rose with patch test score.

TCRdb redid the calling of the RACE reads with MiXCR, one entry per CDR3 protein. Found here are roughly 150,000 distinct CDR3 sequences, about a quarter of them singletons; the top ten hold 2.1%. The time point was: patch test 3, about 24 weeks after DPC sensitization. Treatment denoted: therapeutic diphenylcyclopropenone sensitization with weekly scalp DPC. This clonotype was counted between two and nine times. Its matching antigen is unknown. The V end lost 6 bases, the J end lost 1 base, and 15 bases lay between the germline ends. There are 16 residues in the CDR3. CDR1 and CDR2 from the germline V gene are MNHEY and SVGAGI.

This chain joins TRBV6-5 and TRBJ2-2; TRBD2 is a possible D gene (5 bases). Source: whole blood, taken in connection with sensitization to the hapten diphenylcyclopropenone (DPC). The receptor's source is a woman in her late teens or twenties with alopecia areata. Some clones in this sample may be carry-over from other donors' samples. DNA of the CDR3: TGTGCCAGCAGCGGAGGACGGAACCTGAACACCGGGGAGCTGTTTTTT. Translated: CASSGGRNLNTGELFF.